The clone carrying this T cell receptor beta chain showed up many times. This CDR3 comprises 14 residues. V was clipped by 6 bases and J by 5 bases, with 13 bases between them. Germline loops: CDR1 SNHLY, CDR2 FYNNEI. The data are from a study of T cells in Graves' hyperthyroidism and ophthalmopathy. Amplification of TCR beta CDR3 regions was performed using RNA transcripts as template. HTBI primers were employed in a first-round RT-PCR of the TCR CDR3. TCRdb passed the multiplex PCR reads through MiXCR, listing each CDR3 protein once. Of 300,000 to 450,000 distinct CDR3 sequences in the sample, roughly 15% were seen once.

This TCR was recovered from a woman aged 25 to 39 with Graves' hyperthyroidism that later progressed to Graves' ophthalmopathy. Sequencing was done on a sample of blood. V and J are TRBV2 and TRBJ2-2; D not certain. The CDR3 bases are TGTGCCAGCAGATACGACGAGCTAACCGGGGAGCTGTTTTTT. It is translated as CASRYDELTGELFF.